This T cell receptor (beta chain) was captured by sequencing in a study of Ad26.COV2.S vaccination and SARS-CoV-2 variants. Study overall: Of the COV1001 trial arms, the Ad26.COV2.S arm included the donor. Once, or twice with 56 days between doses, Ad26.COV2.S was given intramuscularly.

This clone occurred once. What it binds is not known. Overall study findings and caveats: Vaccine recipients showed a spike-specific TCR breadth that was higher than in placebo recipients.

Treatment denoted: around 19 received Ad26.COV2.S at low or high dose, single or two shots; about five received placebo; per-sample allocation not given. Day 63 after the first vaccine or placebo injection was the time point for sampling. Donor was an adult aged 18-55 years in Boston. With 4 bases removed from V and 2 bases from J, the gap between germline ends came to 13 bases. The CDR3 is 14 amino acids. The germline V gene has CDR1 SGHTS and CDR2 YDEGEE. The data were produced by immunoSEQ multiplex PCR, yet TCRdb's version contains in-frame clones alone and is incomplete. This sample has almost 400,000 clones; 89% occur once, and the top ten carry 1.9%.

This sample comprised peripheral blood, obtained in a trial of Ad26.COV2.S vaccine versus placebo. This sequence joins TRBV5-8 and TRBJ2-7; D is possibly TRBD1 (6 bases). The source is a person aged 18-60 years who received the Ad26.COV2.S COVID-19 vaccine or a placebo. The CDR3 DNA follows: TGTGCCAGCAGCCACAGGGCACTTGCCTACGAGCAGTACTTC. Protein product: CASSHRALAYEQYF. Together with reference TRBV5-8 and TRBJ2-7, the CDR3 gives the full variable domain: EAGVTQSPTHLIKTRGQQATLRCSPISGHTSVYWYQQALGLGLQFLLWYDEGEERNRGNFPPRFSGRQFPNYSSELNVNALELEDSALYLCASSHRALAYEQYFGPGTRLTVT.